This entry describes one TCR beta chain. Under the authors' procedure: Counts of nucleated cells, estimated from reference gene primer amplification, were obtained. Clones were sequenced by immunoSEQ multiplex PCR, and TCRdb holds only the in-frame ones, with some missing. V and J calls and clone size come straight from that table; D and trimming were deduced from the DNA. The sample includes over 150,000 clones, approximately 85% of them seen just once. This record belongs to a study of blood T cell repertoires in COVID-19. Study-level background: The United States, Italy and Spain were the sources of the acute and convalescent COVID-19 samples.

Cohorts were determined from participant-reported clinical history. This CDR3 spans 16 amino acids. The V and J ends lost 6 bases and 0 bases, in that order; junction bases with no gene match: 8. Germline assignment: CDR1 MNHEY and CDR2 SMNVEV (reference sequence). This chain joins TRBV27 and TRBJ1-3; 7 bases line up with TRBD1. Sequenced input: PBMCs or T cells enriched from blood (not recorded which). This receptor was identified in a man aged 35 to 55 who had recovered from COVID-19. The CDR3 sequence: CASSPRQGTSGNTIYF. Here the CDR3 DNA reads TGTGCCAGCAGCCCTCGACAGGGTACCTCTGGAAACACCATATATTTT.